These T cell receptor beta chains were read from a single sample in a study of T-cell memory formation after mild COVID-19. From the 5' RACE reads, TCRdb called clonotypes with MiXCR, one entry per CDR3 protein. The table records about 340,000 distinct CDR3 sequences, about 16% of them present only once. The material sequenced was PBMCs or a T cell subset sorted from them (not recorded which). These receptors were obtained from a young man who had mild COVID-19 (a few samples of this study predate the infection). Cell type and time point are not known. The CDR3 runs from the conserved cysteine through the conserved F or W. Each record gives: CDR3 DNA, CDR3 protein, D gene, J gene, CDR3 length, clone size, V gene. D genes are given only for firm matches. Some rows have no size entry. The others give once, few or many, or a class for an expanded clone.

CDR3 DNA: TGCGCCAGCAGCTTCGCGGTCCAAGAGACCCAGTACTTC
CDR3 protein: CASSFAVQETQYF
D gene: .
J gene: TRBJ2-5
CDR3 length: 13
clone size: .
V gene: TRBV5-1

CDR3 DNA: TGTGCCAGCAGCCCTGCGGGGGATTGGAGGAATGAGCAGTTCTTC
CDR3 protein: CASSPAGDWRNEQFF
D gene: TRBD2
J gene: TRBJ2-1
CDR3 length: 15
clone size: .
V gene: TRBV12-3/TRBV12-4

CDR3 DNA: TGTGCCAGCAGCTTATTTAACACTGAAGCTTTCTTT
CDR3 protein: CASSLFNTEAFF
D gene: .
J gene: TRBJ1-1
CDR3 length: 12
clone size: few
V gene: TRBV7-2

CDR3 DNA: TGTGCCAGCAGTTGGACTAGCGGGGGAAACATTCAGTACTTC
CDR3 protein: CASSWTSGGNIQYF
D gene: TRBD2
J gene: TRBJ2-4
CDR3 length: 14
clone size: .
V gene: TRBV2

CDR3 DNA: TGCGCCAGCAGCTATCTTCCTCCGGGACAGTTATATTTT
CDR3 protein: CASSYLPPGQLYF
D gene: TRBD1
J gene: TRBJ1-3
CDR3 length: 13
clone size: few
V gene: TRBV4-1

CDR3 DNA: TGCAGCGTTGAAGATCGGCGGAGCTCCTACAATGAGCAGTTCTTC
CDR3 protein: CSVEDRRSSYNEQFF
D gene: .
J gene: TRBJ2-1
CDR3 length: 15
clone size: .
V gene: TRBV29-1

CDR3 DNA: TGTGCCAGCAGCCCAGGGGGGACACCGGGGGAGACCCAGTACTTC
CDR3 protein: CASSPGGTPGETQYF
D gene: .
J gene: TRBJ2-5
CDR3 length: 15
clone size: few
V gene: TRBV7-2

CDR3 DNA: TGCGCCAGCAGCCCCCGGACAGATCACTATGGCTACACCTTC
CDR3 protein: CASSPRTDHYGYTF
D gene: .
J gene: TRBJ1-2
CDR3 length: 14
clone size: .
V gene: TRBV5-1

CDR3 DNA: TGCGCCAGCAGCCAAGATATGGGGGGGGACGGCTACACCTTC
CDR3 protein: CASSQDMGGDGYTF
D gene: .
J gene: TRBJ1-2
CDR3 length: 14
clone size: few
V gene: TRBV4-1

CDR3 DNA: TGCGCCAGCAGCTTGAATAGCGGCTACACCGGGGAGCTGTTTTTT
CDR3 protein: CASSLNSGYTGELFF
D gene: .
J gene: TRBJ2-2
CDR3 length: 15
clone size: many
V gene: TRBV5-1

CDR3 DNA: TGTGCCAGCAGTCGAGGACTCAGGACCCCCGGGGAGCTGTTTTTT
CDR3 protein: CASSRGLRTPGELFF
D gene: .
J gene: TRBJ2-2
CDR3 length: 15
clone size: .
V gene: TRBV12-3/TRBV12-4

CDR3 DNA: TGTGCCAGCAGCGCCGTTGTGGGGGAAGGGTATGGCTACACCTTC
CDR3 protein: CASSAVVGEGYGYTF
D gene: .
J gene: TRBJ1-2
CDR3 length: 15
clone size: .
V gene: TRBV7-2

CDR3 DNA: TGTGCCAGCAGCTTCGGGGGGGGCCGACCGTATGGCTACACCTTC
CDR3 protein: CASSFGGGRPYGYTF
D gene: .
J gene: TRBJ1-2
CDR3 length: 15
clone size: few
V gene: TRBV7-2

CDR3 DNA: TGTGCCAGCAGCTTTAGCGCCGGGGAGCTGTTTTTT
CDR3 protein: CASSFSAGELFF
D gene: .
J gene: TRBJ2-2
CDR3 length: 12
clone size: few
V gene: TRBV5-6

CDR3 DNA: TGTGCCAGTAAGCACCCGGGGAGGGTTCACACTGAAGCTTTCTTT
CDR3 protein: CASKHPGRVHTEAFF
D gene: .
J gene: TRBJ1-1
CDR3 length: 15
clone size: .
V gene: TRBV19

CDR3 DNA: TGTGCCAGCAGCTCCGAGGGGGCTGGGGCCAACGTCCTGACTTTC
CDR3 protein: CASSSEGAGANVLTF
D gene: .
J gene: TRBJ2-6
CDR3 length: 15
clone size: few
V gene: TRBV7-3

CDR3 DNA: TGTGCCAGCAGCTCCTTGACTCGTTCAGCGAACGAGCAGTACTTC
CDR3 protein: CASSSLTRSANEQYF
D gene: .
J gene: TRBJ2-7
CDR3 length: 15
clone size: few
V gene: TRBV7-8

CDR3 DNA: TGTGCCTCGGGGGACAGGGCATTATACAATGAGCAGTTCTTC
CDR3 protein: CASGDRALYNEQFF
D gene: TRBD1
J gene: TRBJ2-1
CDR3 length: 14
clone size: .
V gene: TRBV30

CDR3 DNA: TGCAGCGGACAGGGTGCTACGAACATTCAGTACTTC
CDR3 protein: CSGQGATNIQYF
D gene: TRBD1
J gene: TRBJ2-4
CDR3 length: 12
clone size: .
V gene: TRBV29-1

CDR3 DNA: TGCGCCAGCAGCCAAGATCTCTTGGTCCACCCTAACTATGGCTACACCTTC
CDR3 protein: CASSQDLLVHPNYGYTF
D gene: .
J gene: TRBJ1-2
CDR3 length: 17
clone size: .
V gene: TRBV4-3

CDR3 DNA: TGTGCCAGCAGCCCCCGAGGGGGGATGCAACAAGAGACCCAGTACTTC
CDR3 protein: CASSPRGGMQQETQYF
D gene: .
J gene: TRBJ2-5
CDR3 length: 16
clone size: few
V gene: TRBV9

CDR3 DNA: TGTGCCAGCAGTGAATTGAAAGGGGGGGGCGAGACCCAGTACTTC
CDR3 protein: CASSELKGGGETQYF
D gene: .
J gene: TRBJ2-5
CDR3 length: 15
clone size: .
V gene: TRBV25-1

CDR3 DNA: TGTGCCAGCAGCGAGGGAACCTTACGCGGGGGGGCCCCAGATACGCAGTATTTT
CDR3 protein: CASSEGTLRGGAPDTQYF
D gene: TRBD2
J gene: TRBJ2-3
CDR3 length: 18
clone size: few
V gene: TRBV11-2

CDR3 DNA: TGCAGTGCTAGAGATGTTGGGCGGGGGAGGTACACCGGGGAGCTGTTTTTT
CDR3 protein: CSARDVGRGRYTGELFF
D gene: TRBD2
J gene: TRBJ2-2
CDR3 length: 17
clone size: few
V gene: TRBV20-1

CDR3 DNA: TGTGCCAGTAGTATGAGGGCTTCCTATGGCTACACCTTC
CDR3 protein: CASSMRASYGYTF
D gene: .
J gene: TRBJ1-2
CDR3 length: 13
clone size: .
V gene: TRBV19

CDR3 DNA: TGTGCCAGCAGCCCTACTTGGATCCAAGAGACCCAGTACTTC
CDR3 protein: CASSPTWIQETQYF
D gene: .
J gene: TRBJ2-5
CDR3 length: 14
clone size: .
V gene: TRBV3-1

CDR3 DNA: TGCAGTGCTAGAGATCTCGACAACAATGAGCAGTTCTTC
CDR3 protein: CSARDLDNNEQFF
D gene: .
J gene: TRBJ2-1
CDR3 length: 13
clone size: few
V gene: TRBV20-1

CDR3 DNA: TGCAGCGTTGAAGATCGGGTGGGTAACTCTGGCTACACCTTC
CDR3 protein: CSVEDRVGNSGYTF
D gene: .
J gene: TRBJ1-2
CDR3 length: 14
clone size: few
V gene: TRBV29-1

CDR3 DNA: TGCAGCGCAATGAGACAGGGGGTAATCTCTGGAAACACCATATATTTT
CDR3 protein: CSAMRQGVISGNTIYF
D gene: TRBD1
J gene: TRBJ1-3
CDR3 length: 16
clone size: few
V gene: TRBV20-1

CDR3 DNA: TGTGCCAGCACCTCCGGACAGGGGATCTATGGCTACACCTTC
CDR3 protein: CASTSGQGIYGYTF
D gene: TRBD1
J gene: TRBJ1-2
CDR3 length: 14
clone size: few
V gene: TRBV6-5

CDR3 DNA: TGTGCCAGCAGTTTTACGGCTCAGATCAACCAGCCCCAGCATTTT
CDR3 protein: CASSFTAQINQPQHF
D gene: .
J gene: TRBJ1-5
CDR3 length: 15
clone size: .
V gene: TRBV28

CDR3 DNA: TGTGCTAGTGGCCCCCGCGGGGGGCACCAGCCCCAGCATTTT
CDR3 protein: CASGPRGGHQPQHF
D gene: .
J gene: TRBJ1-5
CDR3 length: 14
clone size: .
V gene: TRBV12-5

CDR3 DNA: TGCGCCAGCAGCCGGGAACAAGAGACCCAGTACTTC
CDR3 protein: CASSREQETQYF
D gene: .
J gene: TRBJ2-5
CDR3 length: 12
clone size: .
V gene: TRBV10-2

CDR3 DNA: TGTGCCAGCAGCTTCGACAGGGACTTACTCCCAGATACGCAGTATTTT
CDR3 protein: CASSFDRDLLPDTQYF
D gene: .
J gene: TRBJ2-3
CDR3 length: 16
clone size: .
V gene: TRBV7-9

CDR3 DNA: TGTGCCAGCAGCTTCGTAGGACAGGAAACTGAAGCTTTCTTT
CDR3 protein: CASSFVGQETEAFF
D gene: TRBD1
J gene: TRBJ1-1
CDR3 length: 14
clone size: few
V gene: TRBV7-2

CDR3 DNA: TGTGCCAGCAGCTTAGTTGCACTGGTGGAGACCCAGTACTTC
CDR3 protein: CASSLVALVETQYF
D gene: .
J gene: TRBJ2-5
CDR3 length: 14
clone size: .
V gene: TRBV7-6

CDR3 DNA: TGCGCCAGCAGTCCCTCATGGGGAAACACTGAAGCTTTCTTT
CDR3 protein: CASSPSWGNTEAFF
D gene: .
J gene: TRBJ1-1
CDR3 length: 14
clone size: .
V gene: TRBV10-1

CDR3 DNA: TGTGCCAGCAGCTTGGGCGGGAATACTTTGGAGCAGTACTTC
CDR3 protein: CASSLGGNTLEQYF
D gene: .
J gene: TRBJ2-7
CDR3 length: 14
clone size: .
V gene: TRBV7-2

CDR3 DNA: TGTGCCAGCAGTTACCGGGCCGTTGAAGCTTTCTTT
CDR3 protein: CASSYRAVEAFF
D gene: .
J gene: TRBJ1-1
CDR3 length: 12
clone size: .
V gene: TRBV6-2/TRBV6-3

CDR3 DNA: TGTGCCAGCAGCCCCGCCGCGGGGGGGGGAGAGACCCAGTACTTC
CDR3 protein: CASSPAAGGGETQYF
D gene: TRBD2
J gene: TRBJ2-5
CDR3 length: 15
clone size: .
V gene: TRBV11-2